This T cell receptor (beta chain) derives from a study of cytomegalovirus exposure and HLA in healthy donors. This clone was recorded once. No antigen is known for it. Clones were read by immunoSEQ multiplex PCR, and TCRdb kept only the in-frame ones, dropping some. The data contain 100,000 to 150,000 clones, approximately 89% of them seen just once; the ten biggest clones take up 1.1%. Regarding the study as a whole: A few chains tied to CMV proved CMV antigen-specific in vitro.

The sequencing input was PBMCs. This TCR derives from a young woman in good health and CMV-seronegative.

The CDR3 nucleotides are TGTGCCAGCAGCTTGCGAGAAGAGCAGTACTTC. Protein: CASSLREEQYF. The chain joins TRBV5-5 to TRBJ2-7; the D is unclear. V shed 1 base and J shed 7 bases, with 6 bases lying between them. The CDR3 totals 11 residues. Germline V CDR1 and CDR2: SGHKS, YYEKEE (reference sequence).